This TCR beta chain was recovered during a study of response to subunit inactivated influenza vaccine. The length of the CDR3 is 16 residues. Trimming shortened V by 5 bases and J by 3 bases, and 18 bases separated the two germline ends. Germline-derived CDR1 and CDR2 are SGHRS and YFSETQ. TCRdb reprocessed the RT-PCR reads with MiXCR, giving one entry per CDR3 protein. This sample yields hundreds of thousands of distinct CDR3 sequences, of which approximately 14% are seen a single time; around 7% belongs to the top ten. The sample in question was PBMCs from blood, obtained about 14 days before vaccination. The chain employs TRBV5-1 and TRBJ2-1; D perhaps matches TRBD1 (6 bases). The sequence was obtained from a middle-aged man who received an inactivated influenza vaccine. CDR3 sequence (DNA): TGCGCCAGCAGGTCCCGGTTGGTGGACAGCTACAATGAGCAGTTCTTC. This sequence encodes CASRSRLVDSYNEQFF.